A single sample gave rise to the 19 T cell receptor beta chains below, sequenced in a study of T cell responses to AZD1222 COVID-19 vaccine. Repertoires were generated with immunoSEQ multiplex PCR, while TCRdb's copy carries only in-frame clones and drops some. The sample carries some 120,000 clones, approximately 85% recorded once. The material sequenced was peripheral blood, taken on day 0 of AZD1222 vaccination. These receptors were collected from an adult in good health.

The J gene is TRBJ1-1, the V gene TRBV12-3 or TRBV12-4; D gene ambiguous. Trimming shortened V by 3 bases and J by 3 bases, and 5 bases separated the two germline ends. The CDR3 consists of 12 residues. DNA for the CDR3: TGTGCCAGCAGTTTGGAGTACACTGAAGCTTTCTTT. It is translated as CASSLEYTEAFF.

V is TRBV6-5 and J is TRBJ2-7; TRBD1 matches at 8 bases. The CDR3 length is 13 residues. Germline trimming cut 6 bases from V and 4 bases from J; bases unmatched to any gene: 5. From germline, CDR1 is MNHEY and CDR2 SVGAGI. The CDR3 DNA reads TGTGCCAGCAGCAGGACAGGGAGTTACGAGCAGTACTTC. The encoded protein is CASSRTGSYEQYF.

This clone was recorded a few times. CDR3 coding DNA: TGTGCCAGCAGTTACTACGGGACCGCGAACACTGAAGCTTTCTTT. This gives the protein CASSYYGTANTEAFF. The rearrangement uses TRBV6-6 and TRBJ1-1; D perhaps matches TRBD1 (5 bases). CDR3 length: 15 residues. V was cut by 1 base and J by 1 base, with 10 bases left in between. The germline gives CDR1 MNHNY, CDR2 SVGAGI (reference sequence).

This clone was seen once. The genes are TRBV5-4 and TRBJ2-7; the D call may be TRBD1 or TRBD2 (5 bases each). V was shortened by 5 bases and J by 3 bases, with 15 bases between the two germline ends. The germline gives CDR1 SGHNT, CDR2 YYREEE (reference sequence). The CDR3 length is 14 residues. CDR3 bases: TGTGCCAGCAGGGTCCGGGACGGTTGCTACGAGCAGTACTTC. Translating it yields CASRVRDGCYEQYF. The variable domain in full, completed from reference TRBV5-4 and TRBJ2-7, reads ETGVTQSPTHLIKTRGQQVTLRCSSQSGHNTVSWYQQALGQGPQFIFQYYREEENGRGNFPPRFSGLQFPNYSSELNVNALELDDSALYLCASRVRDGCYEQYFGPGTRLTVT.

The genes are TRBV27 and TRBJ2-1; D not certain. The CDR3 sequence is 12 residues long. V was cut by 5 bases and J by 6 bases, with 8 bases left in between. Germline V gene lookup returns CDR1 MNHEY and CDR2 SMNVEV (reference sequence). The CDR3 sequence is CASSPYSNEQFF. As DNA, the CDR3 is TGTGCCAGCAGTCCTTACAGCAATGAGCAGTTCTTC.

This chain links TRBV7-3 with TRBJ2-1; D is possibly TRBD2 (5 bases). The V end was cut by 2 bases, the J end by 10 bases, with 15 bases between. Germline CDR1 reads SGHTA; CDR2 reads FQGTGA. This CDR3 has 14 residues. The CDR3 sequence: CASSLWEGPGEQFF. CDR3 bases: TGTGCCAGCAGCTTATGGGAAGGCCCGGGGGAGCAGTTCTTC.

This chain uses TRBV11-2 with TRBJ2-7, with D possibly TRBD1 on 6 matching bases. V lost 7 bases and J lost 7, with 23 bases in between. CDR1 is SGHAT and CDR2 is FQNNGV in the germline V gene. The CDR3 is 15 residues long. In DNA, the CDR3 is TGTGCCAGCACTCAACCGGGACACGGGATGGGGGAGCAGTACTTC. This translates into CASTQPGHGMGEQYF.

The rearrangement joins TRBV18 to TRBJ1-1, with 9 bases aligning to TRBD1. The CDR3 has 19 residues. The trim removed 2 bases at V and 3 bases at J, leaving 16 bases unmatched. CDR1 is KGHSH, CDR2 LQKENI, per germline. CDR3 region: CASSPGVGTGFSEDTEAFF. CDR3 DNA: TGTGCCAGCTCACCAGGGGTGGGGACAGGGTTCTCGGAGGACACTGAAGCTTTCTTT.

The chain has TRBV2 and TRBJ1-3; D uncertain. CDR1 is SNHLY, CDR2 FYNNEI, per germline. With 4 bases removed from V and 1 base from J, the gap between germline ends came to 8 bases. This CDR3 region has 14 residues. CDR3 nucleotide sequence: TGTGCCAGCAGTGCGGAGGGATCTGGAAACACCATATATTTT. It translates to CASSAEGSGNTIYF.

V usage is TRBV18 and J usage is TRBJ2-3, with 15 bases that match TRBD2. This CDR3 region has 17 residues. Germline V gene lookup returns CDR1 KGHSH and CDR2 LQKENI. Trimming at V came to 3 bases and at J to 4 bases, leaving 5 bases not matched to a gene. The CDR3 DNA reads TGTGCCAGCTCACCCGGACTAGCGGGGGGGCCGCCAGATACGCAGTATTTT. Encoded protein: CASSPGLAGGPPDTQYF. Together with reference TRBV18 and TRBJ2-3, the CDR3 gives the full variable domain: NAGVMQNPRHLVRRRGQEARLRCSPMKGHSHVYWYRQLPEEGLKFMVYLQKENIIDESGMPKERFSAEFPKEGPSILRIQQVVRGDSAAYFCASSPGLAGGPPDTQYFGPGTRLTVL.

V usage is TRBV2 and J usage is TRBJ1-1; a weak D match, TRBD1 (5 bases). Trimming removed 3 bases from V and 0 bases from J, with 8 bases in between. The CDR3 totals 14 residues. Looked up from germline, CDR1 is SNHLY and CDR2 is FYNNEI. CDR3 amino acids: CASSDQGMNTEAFF. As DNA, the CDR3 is TGTGCCAGCAGTGATCAGGGCATGAACACTGAAGCTTTCTTT.

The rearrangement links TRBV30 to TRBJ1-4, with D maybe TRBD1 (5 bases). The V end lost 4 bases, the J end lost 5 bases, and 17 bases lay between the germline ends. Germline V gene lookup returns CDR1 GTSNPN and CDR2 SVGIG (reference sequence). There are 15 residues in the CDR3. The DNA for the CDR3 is TGTGCCTGGACCCGCCGCCCGCGGACAAATGAAAAACTGTTTTTT. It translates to CAWTRRPRTNEKLFF. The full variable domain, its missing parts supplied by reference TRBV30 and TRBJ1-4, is SQTIHQWPATLVQPVGSPLSLECTVEGTSNPNLYWYRQAAGRGLQLLFYSVGIGQISSEVPQNLSASRPQDRQFILSSKKLLLSDSGFYLCAWTRRPRTNEKLFFGSGTQLSVL.

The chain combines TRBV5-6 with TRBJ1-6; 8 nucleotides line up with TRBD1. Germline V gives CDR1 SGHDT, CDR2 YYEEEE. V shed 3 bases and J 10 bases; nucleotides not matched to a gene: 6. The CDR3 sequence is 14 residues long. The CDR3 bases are TGTGCCAGCAGCTCCGCAGGGGGCGGGTCACCCCTCCACTTT. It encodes CASSSAGGGSPLHF.

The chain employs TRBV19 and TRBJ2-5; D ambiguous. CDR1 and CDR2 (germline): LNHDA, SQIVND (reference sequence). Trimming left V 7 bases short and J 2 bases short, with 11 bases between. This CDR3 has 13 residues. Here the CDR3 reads CASNRASQETQYF. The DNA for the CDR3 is TGTGCCAGTAACCGGGCTAGTCAAGAGACCCAGTACTTC.

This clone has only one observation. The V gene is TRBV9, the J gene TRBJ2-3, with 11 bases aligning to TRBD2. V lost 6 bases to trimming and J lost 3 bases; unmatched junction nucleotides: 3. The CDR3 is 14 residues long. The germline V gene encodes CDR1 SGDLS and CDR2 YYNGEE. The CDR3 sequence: CASTGTSGTDTQYF. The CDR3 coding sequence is TGTGCCAGCACCGGGACTAGCGGTACAGATACGCAGTATTTT.

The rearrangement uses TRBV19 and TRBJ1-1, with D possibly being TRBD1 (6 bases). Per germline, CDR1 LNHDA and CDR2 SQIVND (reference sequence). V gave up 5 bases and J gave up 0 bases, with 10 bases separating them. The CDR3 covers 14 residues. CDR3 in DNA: TGTGCCAGTAGTTCCGGGACACTGAACACTGAAGCTTTCTTT. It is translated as CASSSGTLNTEAFF.

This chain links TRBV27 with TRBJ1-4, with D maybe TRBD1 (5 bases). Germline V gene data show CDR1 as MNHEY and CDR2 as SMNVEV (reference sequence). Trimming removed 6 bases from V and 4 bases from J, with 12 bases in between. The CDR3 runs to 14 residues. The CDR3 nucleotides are TGTGCCAGCAGGGCCGGGACGGTTAATGAAAAACTGTTTTTT. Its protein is CASRAGTVNEKLFF.

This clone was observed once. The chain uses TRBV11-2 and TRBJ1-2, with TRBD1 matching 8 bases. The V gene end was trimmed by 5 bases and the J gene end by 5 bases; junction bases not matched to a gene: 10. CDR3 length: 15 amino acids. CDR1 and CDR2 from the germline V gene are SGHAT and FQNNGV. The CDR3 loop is CASSPGQGPFYGYTF. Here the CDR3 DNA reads TGTGCCAGCAGCCCCGGACAGGGACCCTTTTATGGCTACACCTTC.

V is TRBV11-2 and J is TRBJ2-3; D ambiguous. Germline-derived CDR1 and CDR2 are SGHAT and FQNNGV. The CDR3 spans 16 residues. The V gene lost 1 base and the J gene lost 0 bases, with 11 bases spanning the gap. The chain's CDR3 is CASSLVVGPSTDTQYF. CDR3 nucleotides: TGTGCCAGCAGCTTAGTGGTAGGCCCCAGCACAGATACGCAGTATTTT.